Below are 7 T cell receptor beta chains sequenced from a single sample in a study of regulatory T cells in long-lasting Graves disease. Time point noted: newly diagnosed GD, antithyroid drugs for less than 3 months. From PBMCs, RNA was extracted and then used to make the TCR library. Both iRepertoire HTBI primers and Arm-PCR of CDR3 regions were used to build the TCR beta libraries. Each CDR3 protein is one row after TCRdb ran MiXCR on the multiplex PCR reads. Of a few hundred thousand distinct CDR3 sequences listed, approximately 18% are singletons. These data were also reused for a study on T cells in Graves' hyperthyroidism and ophthalmopathy.

This specimen consisted of peripheral blood mononuclear cells (PBMCs), obtained at new diagnosis, from a patient treated with antithyroid drugs. These receptors all stem from a woman aged 25 to 39 with Graves disease.

J is TRBJ2-2 and V is TRBV7-9; 10 bases map to TRBD1. The V gene's germline CDR1 is SEHNR and CDR2 FQNEAQ (reference sequence). CDR3 length equals 16 residues. The J segment lost 5 bases and the V segment lost 1 base, leaving 4 bases of the junction unmatched. CDR3 DNA: TGTGCCAGCAGCTTAGTACGGACAGGGGGAACCGGGGAGCTGTTTTTT. This codes for CASSLVRTGGTGELFF. The full variable domain, with the rest looked up from reference TRBV7-9 and TRBJ2-2, is DTGVSQNPRHKITKRGQNVTFRCDPISEHNRLYWYRQTLGQGPEFLTYFQNEAQLEKSRLLSDRFSAERPKGSFSTLEIQRTEQGDSAMYLCASSLVRTGGTGELFFGEGSRLTVL.

V and J are TRBV14 and TRBJ2-6; D is uncertain. Germline V gives CDR1 SGHDN, CDR2 FVKESK. There are 17 residues in the CDR3. V was cut by 4 bases and J by 0 bases, with 13 bases left in between. This CDR3 is CASSLYTGYSGANVLTF. CDR3 nucleotide sequence: TGTGCCAGCAGCCTATATACGGGTTACTCTGGGGCCAACGTCCTGACTTTC.

This clonotype was counted only a few times. Since a much larger clone is just one base distant, this may be a read error. The chain recombines TRBV13 with TRBJ1-5; D possibly corresponds to TRBD1 (5 bases). The V gene lost 4 bases and the J gene lost 2 bases, with 12 bases spanning the gap. Germline V gives CDR1 PRHDT, CDR2 FYEKMQ (reference sequence). The CDR3 runs to 15 residues. The CDR3 here is CASSSTEYCNQPQHF. CDR3 in DNA: TGTGCCAGCAGCTCGACAGAGTATTGCAATCAGCCCCAGCATTTT.

This clonotype showed up many times. The chain has TRBV7-9 and TRBJ2-1; possible D gene TRBD2, 6 bases. CDR3 size: 15 residues. Trimming cost V 0 bases and J 3 bases, with 9 bases left between them. Germline-derived CDR1 and CDR2 are SEHNR and FQNEAQ (reference sequence). CDR3 in DNA: TGTGCCAGCAGCTTAGCGGGGGGTTTCTACAATGAGCAGTTCTTC. It specifies CASSLAGGFYNEQFF.

In its sample, this clonotype was seen many times. The chain has TRBV7-9 and TRBJ2-7, with TRBD2 as a possible D gene (7 bases). The length of the CDR3 is 12 residues. CDR1 and CDR2 (germline): SEHNR, FQNEAQ (reference sequence). The ends were cut back, 5 bases at V and 6 bases at J, with 11 bases in the middle. The CDR3 protein is CASSRGGGEQYF. Here the CDR3 DNA reads TGTGCCAGCAGCCGAGGGGGGGGCGAGCAGTACTTC.

This clonotype has only a few counts. V usage is TRBV19 and J usage is TRBJ2-5; no clear D gene. Germline-derived CDR1 and CDR2 are LNHDA and SQIVND (reference sequence). The V end was cut by 9 bases, the J end by 0 bases, with 17 bases between. The length of the CDR3 is 15 residues. The CDR3 protein is CASRRSVINQETQYF. The CDR3 bases are TGTGCCAGCCGACGAAGTGTGATCAACCAAGAGACCCAGTACTTC.

With respect to this clonotype: A far larger clone is off by one base, so a read error is likely. The V call is TRBV11-2, the J call TRBJ1-1; D is perhaps TRBD1 (6 bases). This CDR3 comprises 14 residues. The germline gives CDR1 SGHAT, CDR2 FQNNGV. The CDR3 bases are TGTGCCAGCAGCTTAGGCAGGGGAAGTACTGATGCTTTCTTT. Its translation is CASSLGRGSTDAFF. Based on the CDR3 plus reference TRBV11-2 and TRBJ1-1, the full variable domain is EAGVAQSPRYKIIEKRQSVAFWCNPISGHATLYWYQQILGQGPKLLIQFQNNGVVDDSQLPKDRFSAERLKGVDSTLKIQPAKLEDSAVYLCASSLGRGSTDAFFGQGTRLTVV.